The 4 T cell receptor beta chains below all came from one sample that was sequenced in a study of blood T cell repertoires in COVID-19. Libraries were prepared by immunoSEQ multiplex PCR; TCRdb keeps only in-frame clonotypes and omits some of them. The repertoire includes roughly 240,000 clones, roughly 82% of them detected once, and 2% to 2.5% sits in the top ten. Sequenced sample: peripheral blood. Receptors were obtained from a man aged 35-49 years who had recovered from COVID-19.

The chain uses TRBV5-1 and TRBJ2-3, with D hard to call. V was pared by 0 bases and J by 5 bases, with 13 bases between. This CDR3 has 15 amino acids. The germline V gene encodes CDR1 SGHRS and CDR2 YFSETQ. CDR3 residues: CASSLGQSSLDTQYF. Written as DNA, the CDR3 is TGCGCCAGCAGCTTGGGTCAGTCATCCCTAGATACGCAGTATTTT.

The gene calls are TRBV5-1 and TRBJ1-4, with 7 bases that match TRBD1. The ends lost 2 bases at V and 4 bases at J; junction bases unmatched: 2. The CDR3 extends over 14 amino acids. Germline values: CDR1 SGHRS, CDR2 YFSETQ. The CDR3 coding sequence is TGCGCCAGCAGCTTTACAGGGGTTAATGAAAAACTGTTTTTT. The encoded protein is CASSFTGVNEKLFF.

This clone was seen once. The rearrangement uses TRBV5-1 and TRBJ2-7; D might be TRBD2 (7 bases). The CDR3 has 14 residues. The germline V and J ends were trimmed by 4 bases and 7 bases, with 18 bases remaining between them. Germline assignment: CDR1 SGHRS and CDR2 YFSETQ. CDR3 sequence reads: CASSPLGGLREQYF. The DNA of the CDR3 is TGCGCCAGCAGCCCTCTGGGGGGGCTTAGGGAGCAGTACTTC.

The chain recombines TRBV7-2 with TRBJ1-4, with D uncertain. Trimming left V 5 bases short and J 1 base short, with 8 bases between. The CDR3 contains 14 residues. Per the germline V gene, CDR1 is SGHTA and CDR2 is FQGNSA. CDR3 sequence: CASSPTVTNEKLFF. DNA for the CDR3: TGTGCCAGCAGCCCTACAGTAACTAATGAAAAACTGTTTTTT.